The 12 T cell receptor beta chains below were found in one sample sequenced in a study of technical replicates of blood from a few donors. Some clones are missing from TCRdb's copy, which holds only in-frame ones; the method was immunoSEQ multiplex PCR. The data show roughly 65,000 clones, over 80% seen once. The sequencing input was PBMCs. The receptors here all came from a human donor in good health. Some clones in this sample may be carry-over from other donors' samples.

V and J are TRBV13 and TRBJ1-1; TRBD1 aligns across 7 bases. Germline-derived CDR1 and CDR2 are PRHDT and FYEKMQ (reference sequence). The CDR3 loop spans 14 amino acids. V lost 5 bases and J lost 1; bases outside the gene matches: 4. The CDR3 bases are TGTGCCAGCAGCAAACGGACAGGGAACACTGAAGCTTTCTTT. This gives the protein CASSKRTGNTEAFF.

The chain uses TRBV15 and TRBJ1-5, with D maybe TRBD1 (5 bases). Trimming pared 0 bases from V and 4 bases from J, leaving 10 bases between. The CDR3 length is 15 residues. CDR1 LNHNV and CDR2 YYDKDF come from the germline V gene (reference sequence). The DNA of the CDR3 is TGTGCCACCAGCAGAGAACAGGCTACTAATCAGCCCCAGCATTTT. Amino acid sequence: CATSREQATNQPQHF.

This sequence joins TRBV19 and TRBJ2-7; D might be TRBD1 (5 bases). CDR3 length: 14 residues. V lost 7 bases and J lost 7, with 20 bases in between. The germline V gene encodes CDR1 LNHDA and CDR2 SQIVND (reference sequence). DNA for the CDR3: TGTGCCAGTACCCCGGGTCCAGGGCCAGGGGAGCAGTACTTC. Protein: CASTPGPGPGEQYF.

The chain is built from TRBV5-6 and TRBJ2-2, with D tentatively TRBD1 (6 bases). V gave up 6 bases and J gave up 0 bases, with 18 bases separating them. Germline CDR1 SGHDT, CDR2 YYEEEE. The CDR3 totals 17 residues. CDR3 in DNA: TGTGCCAGCACCTGGGGGACACGGACCCCGAACACCGGGGAGCTGTTTTTT. It encodes CASTWGTRTPNTGELFF. Filled out from reference TRBV5-6 and TRBJ2-2, the complete variable domain reads DAGVTQSPTHLIKTRGQQVTLRCSPKSGHDTVSWYQQALGQGPQFIFQYYEEEERQRGNFPDRFSGHQFPNYSSELNVNALLLGDSALYLCASTWGTRTPNTGELFFGEGSRLTVL.

The gene calls are TRBV15 and TRBJ1-2, with 8 bases matching TRBD1. This CDR3 has 18 residues. Germline CDR1 LNHNV, CDR2 YYDKDF (reference sequence). Trimming at V came to 2 bases and at J to 1 base, leaving 12 bases not matched to a gene. In DNA, the CDR3 is TGTGCCACCAGCAGATCGGACAGGGTGGAGATCCTTAACTATGGCTACACCTTC. It codes for CATSRSDRVEILNYGYTF.

The rearrangement joins TRBV18 to TRBJ1-2; D is ambiguous. CDR3 length: 13 amino acids. Trimming took 1 base from V and 6 from J, leaving 9 bases between them. Germline V gives CDR1 KGHSH, CDR2 LQKENI. CDR3 sequence reads: CASSPRQLHGYTF. CDR3 nucleotides: TGTGCCAGCTCACCACGACAATTACATGGCTACACCTTC. Combining the CDR3 with reference TRBV18 and TRBJ1-2 gives the whole variable domain NAGVMQNPRHLVRRRGQEARLRCSPMKGHSHVYWYRQLPEEGLKFMVYLQKENIIDESGMPKERFSAEFPKEGPSILRIQQVVRGDSAAYFCASSPRQLHGYTFGSGTRLTVV.

The CDR3 loop is CASSLGTGSAGYEQYF. CDR3 in DNA: TGCGCCAGCAGCTTGGGGACAGGGTCGGCGGGCTACGAGCAGTACTTC. The genes are TRBV5-1 and TRBJ2-7, with 8 bases aligning to TRBD1. Germline V lookup: CDR1 SGHRS, CDR2 YFSETQ. V trimming: 0 bases; J trimming: 3 bases; junction bases outside the gene matches: 8. The CDR3 covers 16 residues. Based on the CDR3 plus reference TRBV5-1 and TRBJ2-7, the full variable domain is KAGVTQTPRYLIKTRGQQVTLSCSPISGHRSVSWYQQTPGQGLQFLFEYFSETQRNKGNFPGRFSGRQFSNSRSEMNVSTLELGDSALYLCASSLGTGSAGYEQYFGPGTRLTVT.

V is TRBV5-1 and J is TRBJ1-4, with D tentatively TRBD1 (5 bases). The CDR3 totals 14 residues. Germline V gene data show CDR1 as SGHRS and CDR2 as YFSETQ. V lost 0 bases and J lost 6, with 9 bases in between. The CDR3, as DNA: TGCGCCAGCAGCTTGGGGGGGGGATATGAAAAACTGTTTTTT. This translates into CASSLGGGYEKLFF.

The rearrangement uses TRBV21-1 and TRBJ2-1; TRBD1 is the table's D call and was not checked against the DNA. TRBV21-1 is a recognized pseudogene. This CDR3 is built from 15 residues. The CDR3 coding sequence is TGTGCCAGCAGCGAAGGGCATACCACCTACAATGAGCAGTTCTTC. It yields the protein CASSEGHTTYNEQFF.

This chain joins TRBV2 and TRBJ2-1, with D uncertain. Trimming removed 6 bases from V and 5 bases from J, with 8 bases in between. The germline CDR1 and CDR2 sequences are SNHLY and FYNNEI. This CDR3 has 12 amino acids. CDR3 nucleotide sequence: TGTGCCAGCAGGGGCCCGGACAATGAGCAGTTCTTC. This sequence encodes CASRGPDNEQFF.

This clone was counted once. This sequence joins TRBV5-6 and TRBJ2-3; 15 bases are a match to TRBD2. The trim removed 4 bases at V and 5 bases at J, leaving 5 bases unmatched. CDR3 length: 16 residues. Germline V gives CDR1 SGHDT, CDR2 YYEEEE. Written as DNA, the CDR3 is TGTGCCAGCAGCCTACGGACTAGCGGGAGGGGAGATACGCAGTATTTT. This sequence encodes CASSLRTSGRGDTQYF.

This clone was seen once. V and J are TRBV6-5 and TRBJ1-4, with 8 bases aligning to TRBD1. With 6 bases clipped from V and 2 bases from J, the junction kept 5 bases outside the gene matches. Germline CDR1 is MNHEY and CDR2 is SVGAGI. This CDR3 is built from 15 residues. As DNA, the CDR3 is TGTGCCAGCAGACAATCAGGGGGCACTAATGAAAAACTGTTTTTT. Translation gives CASRQSGGTNEKLFF.